Presented here are 28 T cell receptor beta chains from one specimen sequenced in a study of blood T cell repertoires in COVID-19. Profiled with immunoSEQ multiplex PCR; TCRdb holds only in-frame clones, not every one. In the table there are about 200,000 clones, more than 65% of which are singletons. The sequenced sample was peripheral blood. Receptors originate from a woman older than 75 with acute or convalescent COVID-19.

The CDR3 region has the DNA TGCGCCAGCAGCCCGGGGGACAGGCCTGTGAAGACCCAGTACTTC. It encodes CASSPGDRPVKTQYF. The chain employs TRBV5-1 and TRBJ2-5, with TRBD1 matching 8 bases. Per germline, CDR1 SGHRS and CDR2 YFSETQ. V shed 4 bases and J 6 bases; nucleotides not matched to a gene: 11. The CDR3 has 15 amino acids.

This clone was counted a single time. This chain uses TRBV25-1 with TRBJ1-6; unclear D gene. The CDR3 consists of 15 residues. V shed 1 base and J shed 9 bases, with 13 bases lying between them. The germline V gene encodes CDR1 MGHDK and CDR2 SYGVNS. The CDR3 sequence is CASSESVILGSPLHF. The CDR3 bases are TGTGCCAGCAGTGAATCAGTAATTCTAGGTTCACCCCTCCACTTT.

V is TRBV4-1 and J is TRBJ1-3; D not resolved. Per germline, CDR1 MGHRA and CDR2 YSYEKL. The CDR3 covers 17 residues. The germline V and J ends were trimmed by 0 bases and 2 bases, with 14 bases remaining between them. The DNA of the CDR3 is TGCGCCAGCAGCCAAGATTTGAGGGAATCGACTGGAAACACCATATATTTT. Translation gives CASSQDLRESTGNTIYF.

V is TRBV7-3 and J is TRBJ1-4; D uncertain. The V gene's germline CDR1 is SGHTA and CDR2 FQGTGA. CDR3 length: 15 amino acids. V lost 7 bases and J lost 7, with 19 bases in between. Written as DNA, the CDR3 is TGTGCCAGCATATCCCCCGGACTTCGGGGTGAAAAACTGTTTTTT. Its translation is CASISPGLRGEKLFF.

The CDR3 spells CASKPTQGVNSPLHF. The CDR3, as DNA: TGTGCCAGCAAACCCACACAGGGAGTAAATTCACCCCTCCACTTT. The rearrangement uses TRBV27 and TRBJ1-6, with a possible D match to TRBD1 (6 bases). The CDR3 is made up of 15 amino acids. V lost 7 bases, J lost 7 bases, and 17 bases lay in between. Germline V gives CDR1 MNHEY, CDR2 SMNVEV (reference sequence).

The gene calls are TRBV6-5 and TRBJ2-7; 14 nucleotides line up with TRBD2. The CDR3 runs to 14 residues. Per the germline V gene, CDR1 is MNHEY and CDR2 is SVGAGI. V gave up 5 bases and J gave up 5 bases; unmatched junction bases: 2. The CDR3 spells CASSRTSGGNEQYF. DNA for the CDR3: TGTGCCAGCAGTCGGACTAGCGGGGGGAACGAGCAGTACTTC.

The V and J genes are TRBV6-5 and TRBJ2-1; TRBD2 is a possible D gene (5 bases). CDR1 and CDR2 from the germline V gene are MNHEY and SVGAGI. V lost 5 bases and J lost 0, with 11 bases in between. This CDR3 region has 15 residues. CDR3 bases: TGTGCCAGCAGTCCACCGGGATACTCCTACAATGAGCAGTTCTTC. Encoded protein: CASSPPGYSYNEQFF.

This clone was detected once. The chain links TRBV5-1 to TRBJ1-1, with D perhaps matching TRBD1 (5 bases). Trimming took off 0 bases at V and 3 bases at J, with 9 bases between the two ends. Per germline, CDR1 SGHRS and CDR2 YFSETQ. This CDR3 contains 14 residues. The CDR3 nucleotides are TGCGCCAGCAGCTTGGCACAGGTCCACACTGAAGCTTTCTTT. It encodes CASSLAQVHTEAFF.

J is TRBJ2-5 and V is TRBV19, with D perhaps matching TRBD1 (6 bases). Germline CDR1 and CDR2: LNHDA and SQIVND (reference sequence). The CDR3 extends over 14 amino acids. Trimming left V 5 bases short and J 5 bases short, with 15 bases between. The CDR3 is CASSGQTSGETQYF. CDR3 bases: TGTGCCAGTAGTGGACAGACCAGTGGGGAGACCCAGTACTTC.

This chain connects TRBV6-4 to TRBJ1-4; D is ambiguous. V was shortened by 0 bases and J by 13 bases, with 18 bases between the two germline ends. There are 15 residues in the CDR3. Germline V gives CDR1 MRHNA, CDR2 SNTAGT. CDR3 in DNA: TGTGCCAGCAGTGACTCGGAGGTAAGGGTACTGCGACTGTTTTTT. Its protein is CASSDSEVRVLRLFF.

The rearrangement uses TRBV29-1 and TRBJ2-1, with TRBD2 matching over 7 bases. Trimming removed 4 bases from V and 7 bases from J; junction bases left unmatched: 1. CDR1 and CDR2 from the germline V gene are SQVTM and ANQGSEA. This CDR3 is 11 amino acids long. The CDR3 DNA sequence: TGCAGCGTTGGGGGGGGTAATGAGCAGTTCTTC. Translated: CSVGGGNEQFF.

V and J are TRBV10-3 and TRBJ1-2; the D is unclear. The CDR3 spans 15 residues. The V end lost 4 bases, the J end lost 4 bases, and 16 bases lay between the germline ends. The V gene's germline CDR1 is ENHRY and CDR2 SYGVKD. CDR3 sequence: CAISGSRERRYGYTF. CDR3 nucleotides: TGTGCCATCAGTGGAAGTAGGGAGAGACGCTATGGCTACACCTTC.

The chain links TRBV9 to TRBJ1-2; a possible D gene is TRBD1 (6 bases). CDR1 is SGDLS and CDR2 is YYNGEE in the germline V gene. The CDR3 totals 13 residues. The V end was cut by 0 bases, the J end by 7 bases, with 10 bases between. The CDR3 region is CASSVASGAGYTF. The CDR3 DNA is TGTGCCAGCAGCGTAGCGTCAGGGGCTGGCTACACCTTC.

The chain links TRBV28 to TRBJ1-4, with 8 bases fitting TRBD1. V dropped 4 bases and J dropped 5; count of bases not matched to a gene: 3. The CDR3 consists of 14 residues. Germline V gene sequence: CDR1 MDHEN, CDR2 SYDVKM. The CDR3, as DNA: TGTGCCAGCAGTTCGACAGGGGTGAATGAAAAACTGTTTTTT. Encoded protein: CASSSTGVNEKLFF.

This chain uses TRBV9 with TRBJ2-6, with TRBD2 as a possible D gene (6 bases). Trimming cost V 3 bases and J 0 bases, with 13 bases left between them. Germline V gene data show CDR1 as SGDLS and CDR2 as YYNGEE. The CDR3 totals 17 residues. The CDR3 DNA reads TGTGCCAGCAGCGGAGGAGGGGCCCTCTCTGGGGCCAACGTCCTGACTTTC. It is translated as CASSGGGALSGANVLTF.

The V and J genes are TRBV7-2 and TRBJ2-7, with D unclear. The CDR3 is made up of 13 amino acids. Trimming removed 1 base from V and 7 bases from J, with 11 bases in between. CDR1 SGHTA and CDR2 FQGNSA come from the germline V gene. The CDR3 region is CASSLGLLSEQYF. The CDR3 nucleotides read TGTGCCAGCAGCTTAGGACTGTTATCGGAGCAGTACTTC.

A few counts support this clone. V is TRBV27 and J is TRBJ1-6; a weak D match, TRBD1 (6 bases). Germline values: CDR1 MNHEY, CDR2 SMNVEV (reference sequence). There are 14 residues in the CDR3. V dropped 4 bases and J dropped 10 bases, with 14 bases sitting between them. The CDR3 DNA follows: TGTGCCAGCAGTTCCCTTACAGGGAACTCACCCCTCCACTTT. Translating it yields CASSSLTGNSPLHF.

The V gene is TRBV3-1 (or the pseudogene TRBV3-2), the J gene TRBJ2-2; 7 bases agree with TRBD2. CDR1 is LGHDT, CDR2 YNNKEL, per germline (reference sequence). Trimming at V came to 0 bases and at J to 2 bases, leaving 3 bases not matched to a gene. CDR3 length equals 16 residues. CDR3 in DNA: TGTGCCAGCAGCCAAGAGGGGGACTACAACACCGGGGAGCTGTTTTTT. Translating gives CASSQEGDYNTGELFF.

The V and J genes are TRBV20-1 and TRBJ2-7; 7 nucleotides line up with TRBD1. The CDR3 is 13 residues long. Germline lookup yields CDR1 DFQATT and CDR2 SNEGSKA (reference sequence). V lost 3 bases, J lost 3 bases, and 5 bases stayed unmatched. This CDR3 reads CSASMQGDYEQYF. CDR3 in DNA: TGCAGTGCTAGTATGCAGGGGGACTACGAGCAGTACTTC.

This sequence joins TRBV5-1 and TRBJ2-2; D might be TRBD2 (5 bases). In germline, CDR1 is SGHRS, CDR2 YFSETQ. This CDR3 spans 14 amino acids. Trimming took 1 base from V and 6 from J, leaving 10 bases between them. CDR3 region: CASSLLASSGELFF. The DNA for the CDR3 is TGCGCCAGCAGCTTGTTAGCTAGCTCCGGGGAGCTGTTTTTT.

The V gene is TRBV3-1 (or the pseudogene TRBV3-2), the J gene TRBJ1-1, with TRBD1 matching over 7 bases. Germline CDR1 is LGHDT and CDR2 is YNNKEL (reference sequence). The CDR3 is made up of 13 amino acids. With V trimmed by 5 bases and J by 6 bases, 6 bases remained unmatched. The CDR3 DNA is TGTGCCAGCAGCTCCACAGGGGCCTCTGAAGCTTTCTTT. Protein product: CASSSTGASEAFF.

This clone turned up a few times. The chain employs TRBV7-2 and TRBJ2-1; 11 bases match TRBD2. This CDR3 spans 16 amino acids. Per the germline V gene, CDR1 is SGHTA and CDR2 is FQGNSA. V shed 6 bases and J 5 bases; nucleotides not matched to a gene: 9. CDR3 protein: CASRPTGTSGDNEQFF. CDR3 DNA sequence: TGTGCCAGCAGACCGACGGGGACTAGCGGCGACAATGAGCAGTTCTTC.

Within the sample, this clone is medium-sized. V is TRBV24-1 and J is TRBJ2-7; 7 bases align to TRBD1. The V gene's germline CDR1 is KGHDR and CDR2 SFDVKD. The CDR3 covers 16 residues. J lost 4 bases, V lost 0 bases, and 8 bases had no gene match. CDR3 amino acids: CATSDLGPGGLYEQYF. CDR3 nucleotide sequence: TGTGCCACCAGTGATTTGGGTCCAGGGGGATTGTACGAGCAGTACTTC.

The J gene is TRBJ2-5, the V gene TRBV24-1; 7 nucleotides match TRBD1. Germline lookup yields CDR1 KGHDR and CDR2 SFDVKD. V lost 7 bases and J lost 3; bases outside the gene matches: 4. The CDR3 length is 13 residues. The CDR3 DNA is TGTGCCACCAGAGACAGGGTGAAAGAGACCCAGTACTTC. Translation: CATRDRVKETQYF.

The gene calls are TRBV7-9 and TRBJ2-1; 8 bases are a match to TRBD1. V was pared by 5 bases and J by 4 bases, with 13 bases of the junction left unmatched. Germline V lookup: CDR1 SEHNR, CDR2 FQNEAQ (reference sequence). There are 17 residues in the CDR3. The CDR3 sequence is CASSPSDRGRFYNEQFF. CDR3 DNA: TGTGCCAGCAGCCCATCCGACAGGGGCCGCTTTTACAATGAGCAGTTCTTC. Full variable domain (outside the CDR3, taken from reference TRBV7-9 and TRBJ2-1): DTGVSQNPRHKITKRGQNVTFRCDPISEHNRLYWYRQTLGQGPEFLTYFQNEAQLEKSRLLSDRFSAERPKGSFSTLEIQRTEQGDSAMYLCASSPSDRGRFYNEQFFGPGTRLTVL.

V gene TRBV19 combines with J gene TRBJ2-4; TRBD2 matches at 10 bases. V trimming: 3 bases; J trimming: 8 bases; junction bases outside the gene matches: 13. Per germline, CDR1 LNHDA and CDR2 SQIVND (reference sequence). The CDR3 contains 17 residues. The CDR3 DNA reads TGTGCCAGTAGTATTGAAAGCGGGGGGGCCGCAGAAGACATTCAGTACTTC. Translation gives CASSIESGGAAEDIQYF.

CDR3 bases: TGTGCCAGTAGCATCCGGGACAGGAGTTCACCCCTCCACTTT. Translation gives CASSIRDRSSPLHF. The chain recombines TRBV19 with TRBJ1-6; TRBD1 aligns across 8 bases. CDR1 is LNHDA, CDR2 SQIVND, per germline (reference sequence). This CDR3 region has 14 residues. The trim removed 6 bases at V and 9 bases at J, leaving 7 bases unmatched.

This clone was seen a handful of times. This sequence joins TRBV2 and TRBJ1-6, with TRBD1 matching over 10 bases. Germline-derived CDR1 and CDR2 are SNHLY and FYNNEI. V gave up 7 bases and J gave up 10 bases; unmatched junction bases: 4. The CDR3 sequence is 13 residues long. The CDR3 sequence is CASKGTGVSPLHF. In DNA form, the CDR3 reads TGTGCCAGCAAGGGGACAGGGGTATCACCCCTCCACTTT. Full variable domain (missing parts from reference TRBV2 and TRBJ1-6): EPEVTQTPSHQVTQMGQEVILRCVPISNHLYFYWYRQILGQKVEFLVSFYNNEISEKSEIFDDQFSVERPDGSNFTLKIRSTKLEDSAMYFCASKGTGVSPLHFGNGTRLTVT.